This T cell receptor beta chain was recovered during a study of blood T cell repertoires in COVID-19. Under the authors' procedure: The authors estimated nucleated cell counts from reference gene primer amplification. Data came from immunoSEQ multiplex PCR; TCRdb stores just in-frame clones and leaves some out. Clone size and the V and J calls come from that table; the DNA yielded D and trimming. Seen here are about 240,000 clones, 70% to 85% observed once, and the top ten hold 9.6%. The clonotype comes from a woman older than 75 with acute or convalescent COVID-19. The sequencing sample was made of peripheral blood.

The CDR3 region has the DNA TGTGCCAGCAGCGTGACTAGCGGGGGGGTATATGAGCAGTTCTTC. Translation gives CASSVTSGGVYEQFF. J is TRBJ2-1 and V is TRBV6-5; 14 bases match TRBD2. CDR3 length: 15 amino acids. The junction had 6 bases not matched to a gene; V was cut back by 6 bases and J by 8 bases. Germline V CDR1 and CDR2: MNHEY, SVGAGI.